Following are 17 T cell receptor beta chains from one sample sequenced in a study of T cell responses to AZD1222 COVID-19 vaccine. TCRdb keeps only in-frame clones here, not all; method: immunoSEQ multiplex PCR. This table holds about 140,000 clones, almost 95% found once. Source: peripheral blood, taken 28 days after the second AZD1222 dose. The receptors stem from an adult who received the AZD1222 COVID-19 vaccine.

J is TRBJ1-5 and V is TRBV30; D not resolved. The CDR3 extends over 13 amino acids. Trimming removed 0 bases at V and 7 bases at J, with 10 bases between. Germline V gene data show CDR1 as GTSNPN and CDR2 as SVGIG (reference sequence). CDR3 amino acids: CAWSVGGGQPQHF. In DNA form, the CDR3 reads TGTGCCTGGAGTGTAGGAGGAGGGCAGCCCCAGCATTTT. Based on the CDR3 plus reference TRBV30 and TRBJ1-5, the full variable domain is SQTIHQWPATLVQPVGSPLSLECTVEGTSNPNLYWYRQAAGRGLQLLFYSVGIGQISSEVPQNLSASRPQDRQFILSSKKLLLSDSGFYLCAWSVGGGQPQHFGDGTRLSIL.

The chain employs TRBV5-1 and TRBJ1-1, with 10 bases lining up with TRBD1. With V trimmed by 4 bases and J by 5 bases, 5 bases remained unmatched. The CDR3 contains 14 residues. The V gene's germline CDR1 is SGHRS and CDR2 YFSETQ. As DNA, the CDR3 is TGCGCCAGCAGCAAGACAGGGGGCCGAACTGAAGCTTTCTTT. It specifies CASSKTGGRTEAFF.

This clone was seen once. The chain combines TRBV10-3 with TRBJ2-2; D is unresolved. Trimming removed 4 bases at V and 1 base at J, with 4 bases between. The germline CDR1 and CDR2 sequences are ENHRY and SYGVKD. There are 13 residues in the CDR3. The CDR3: CAISGQNTGELFF. CDR3 DNA sequence: TGTGCCATCAGTGGACAGAACACCGGGGAGCTGTTTTTT.

This chain joins TRBV7-2 and TRBJ2-1; D gene ambiguous. The V and J ends lost 4 bases and 8 bases respectively, with 12 bases between them. Per germline, CDR1 SGHTA and CDR2 FQGNSA. The CDR3 consists of 13 residues. CDR3 protein: CASSSRPTYEQFF. In DNA form, the CDR3 reads TGTGCCAGCAGCTCCCGCCCGACTTATGAGCAGTTCTTC. Using reference TRBV7-2 and TRBJ2-1 for the parts outside the CDR3, the full variable domain is GAGVSQSPSNKVTEKGKDVELRCDPISGHTALYWYRQSLGQGLEFLIYFQGNSAPDKSGLPSDRFSAERTGGSVSTLTIQRTQQEDSAVYLCASSSRPTYEQFFGPGTRLTVL.

This clone was counted a single time. The chain uses TRBV5-1 and TRBJ2-1, with TRBD2 identical over 14 bases. The CDR3 is made up of 16 amino acids. V shed 4 bases, J shed 7 bases, and the junction held 7 bases outside the gene matches. Germline lookup yields CDR1 SGHRS and CDR2 YFSETQ. CDR3: CASSRMTSGRANEQFF. The CDR3, as DNA: TGCGCCAGCAGCAGGATGACTAGCGGGAGGGCTAATGAGCAGTTCTTC.

The chain uses TRBV30 and TRBJ2-3; D is possibly TRBD1 or TRBD2 (5 bases each). Trimming shortened V by 0 bases and J by 2 bases, and 15 bases separated the two germline ends. This CDR3 has 16 amino acids. Germline loops: CDR1 GTSNPN, CDR2 SVGIG (reference sequence). The CDR3 nucleotides are TGTGCCTGGAGTGTTGGGGCTAGCCAAGACACAGATACGCAGTATTTT. Amino acids: CAWSVGASQDTDTQYF.

The gene calls are TRBV28 and TRBJ2-3; 13 positions agree with TRBD2. The CDR3 length is 17 residues. The ends lost 5 bases at V and 5 bases at J; junction bases unmatched: 10. Germline V lookup: CDR1 MDHEN, CDR2 SYDVKM. The CDR3 reads CASSGETSGRAQDTQYF. CDR3 DNA sequence: TGTGCCAGCAGTGGGGAAACTAGCGGGAGGGCCCAAGATACGCAGTATTTT.

The chain links TRBV28 to TRBJ1-2, with a tentative D call TRBD1 (6 bases). V gave up 4 bases and J gave up 4 bases, with 16 bases separating them. CDR1 MDHEN and CDR2 SYDVKM come from the germline V gene. This CDR3 comprises 15 residues. The CDR3 DNA reads as TGTGCCAGCAGTTACGGGCAGGGGAAAATCTATGGCTACACCTTC. Translated: CASSYGQGKIYGYTF.

CDR3 sequence (DNA): TGTGCCAGCAGCCAAGGGCTAGGGGGGACAGGGTTTTACACCGGGGAGCTGTTTTTT. It specifies CASSQGLGGTGFYTGELFF. V and J are TRBV3-1 (or the pseudogene TRBV3-2) and TRBJ2-2, with 9 bases that match TRBD1. The V gene end was trimmed by 1 base and the J gene end by 3 bases; junction bases not matched to a gene: 12. The CDR3 runs 19 residues. Germline V CDR1 and CDR2: LGHDT, YNNKEL (reference sequence).

This clone turned up a few times. The chain couples TRBV27 to TRBJ2-1; D is uncertain. The CDR3 has 14 amino acids. Between the trimmed V and J ends, which lost 3 bases and 0 bases, there was a span of 6 bases. Germline CDR1 is MNHEY and CDR2 is SMNVEV (reference sequence). In nucleotides, the CDR3 is TGTGCCAGCAGTTTCGCTGTCTCCTACAATGAGCAGTTCTTC. It is translated as CASSFAVSYNEQFF.

V is TRBV5-8 and J is TRBJ2-7; a possible D gene is TRBD1 (6 bases). CDR3 length: 13 amino acids. Germline V gene data show CDR1 as SGHTS and CDR2 as YDEGEE. Between the trimmed V and J ends, which lost 5 bases and 7 bases, there was a span of 16 bases. CDR3: CASRLTGLGEQYF. The CDR3 DNA follows: TGTGCCAGCAGACTAACAGGGCTTGGTGAGCAGTACTTC.

J is TRBJ2-3 and V is TRBV5-1; 7 positions match TRBD2. This CDR3 has 14 amino acids. The V gene's germline CDR1 is SGHRS and CDR2 YFSETQ. V lost 3 bases, J lost 6 bases, and 7 bases stayed unmatched. CDR3 residues: CASSSRLAADTQYF. CDR3 in DNA: TGCGCCAGCAGCTCGAGACTAGCAGCGGATACGCAGTATTTT.

This clone was recorded a few times. The junction shows a germline mismatch at one end, possibly a read error. The chain joins TRBV7-7 to TRBJ2-1; D is perhaps TRBD2 (5 bases). The CDR3 is 16 amino acids. CDR1 and CDR2 from the germline V gene are SSHAT and FNYEAQ (reference sequence). In nucleotides, the CDR3 is TGTGCTAGCAGCCCCCTAGGCGGGCGCTCCTACAATGAGCAGTTCTTC. Protein product: CASSPLGGRSYNEQFF. Supplemented by reference TRBV7-7 and TRBJ2-1, the full variable domain reads GAGVSQSPRYKVTKRGQDVTLRCDPISSHATLYWYQQALGQGPEFLTYFNYEAQPDKSGLPSDRFSAERPEGSISTLTIQRTEQRDSAMYRCASSPLGGRSYNEQFFGPGTRLTVL.

Remarks on this clone: At the DNA level, this CDR3 is encoded by other sequences in the same sample as well. This chain uses TRBV9 with TRBJ1-1; TRBD1 aligns across 8 bases. CDR1 SGDLS and CDR2 YYNGEE come from the germline V gene. With 3 bases clipped from V and 8 bases from J, the junction kept 3 bases outside the gene matches. This CDR3 region has 12 residues. The CDR3 DNA reads TGTGCCAGCAGCGCGACAGGGGTCGAAGCTTTCTTT. Translating it yields CASSATGVEAFF.

This clone was found once. The rearrangement uses TRBV24-1 and TRBJ1-1; the D is unclear. CDR1 and CDR2 (germline): KGHDR, SFDVKD. The CDR3 has 13 residues. Trimming shortened V by 6 bases and J by 3 bases, and 10 bases separated the two germline ends. The CDR3 nucleotides read TGTGCCACCAGTCGTGGACGGGACACTGAAGCTTTCTTT. Translation gives CATSRGRDTEAFF.

The chain couples TRBV11-2 to TRBJ1-2; TRBD1 might be the D (6 bases). Deletions cut 5 bases from V and 0 bases from J, with 22 bases between. The CDR3 totals 18 residues. CDR1 is SGHAT, CDR2 FQNNGV, per germline. CDR3 in amino acids: CASSPPREIWGPNYGYTF. The CDR3 DNA sequence: TGTGCCAGCAGCCCTCCCCGGGAGATTTGGGGGCCTAACTATGGCTACACCTTC.

The chain combines TRBV29-1 with TRBJ2-4; D uncertain. The CDR3 is 12 residues long. Trimming took off 3 bases at V and 0 bases at J, with 3 bases between the two ends. CDR1 is SQVTM, CDR2 ANQGSEA, per germline. CDR3 nucleotides: TGCAGCGTTGAGCTAGCCAAAAACATTCAGTACTTC. Protein: CSVELAKNIQYF.